These 13 T cell receptor beta chains were sequenced from one sample in a study of naive and memory T cell subsets. Whole-study findings and limits: Especially in CD8 cells, naive repertoires contained a few larger clonotypes, possibly CD45RA-re-expressing memory cells.

The beta constant-region primer was an equimolar mix of two oligonucleotides covering TRBC1 and TRBC2. The ligated cDNA underwent four PCR rounds using SP2 and nested alpha and beta constant-region primers. TCRdb independently ran MiXCR on the UMI-ligation and nested PCR reads; one entry per CDR3 protein. The data contain around 93,000 distinct CDR3 sequences, about 11% of them singletons. Their antigens remain unidentified. The sequenced sample was naive CD4+ T cells from blood. Receptors originate from a human donor in good health.

This clonotype turned up a few times. In DNA form, the CDR3 reads TGCGCCAGCAGCTTGGTACGAAAGGAGGAGACCCAGTACTTC. Its translation: CASSLVRKEETQYF. V is TRBV5-1 and J is TRBJ2-5; D gene uncertain. The CDR3 has 14 residues. V dropped 0 bases and J dropped 5 bases, with 11 bases sitting between them. The germline gives CDR1 SGHRS, CDR2 YFSETQ.

The chain joins TRBV19 to TRBJ2-1, with unresolved D. The V gene's germline CDR1 is LNHDA and CDR2 SQIVND (reference sequence). With 6 bases removed from V and 6 bases from J, the gap between germline ends came to 15 bases. This CDR3 has 14 amino acids. The CDR3 nucleotides are TGTGCCAGTAGCGTTCTCATTTTCACCAATGAGCAGTTCTTC. The encoded protein is CASSVLIFTNEQFF.

This clonotype occurred a few times. V is TRBV6-2 or TRBV6-3 and J is TRBJ2-3, with D possibly matching TRBD2 (5 bases). Per the germline V gene, CDR1 is MNHEY and CDR2 is SVGEGT. This CDR3 comprises 12 residues. The V gene lost 5 bases and the J gene lost 11 bases, with 14 bases spanning the gap. This chain's CDR3 is CASSLGGGKQYF. CDR3 sequence (DNA): TGTGCCAGCAGTCTAGGAGGTGGAAAGCAGTATTTT.

This rearrangement joins TRBV6-6 to TRBJ1-3; 8 bases align to TRBD1. This CDR3 comprises 14 residues. V shed 7 bases and J 3 bases; nucleotides not matched to a gene: 5. Germline V gene lookup returns CDR1 MNHNY and CDR2 SVGAGI (reference sequence). CDR3: CASIRQGSGNTIYF. CDR3 coding DNA: TGTGCCAGCATTAGACAGGGGAGTGGAAACACCATATATTTT.

This rearrangement joins TRBV6-5 to TRBJ1-6; 7 nucleotides align to TRBD1. CDR3 length: 16 amino acids. CDR1 MNHEY and CDR2 SVGAGI come from the germline V gene. The trim removed 4 bases at V and 7 bases at J, leaving 10 bases unmatched. In DNA form, the CDR3 reads TGTGCCAGCAGTTCCCCGGGACAGAGACCGAATTCACCCCTCCACTTT. Its protein product is CASSSPGQRPNSPLHF.

This clonotype showed up just a few times. The chain joins TRBV7-9 to TRBJ2-3, with a weak D call TRBD1 (5 bases). The CDR3 spans 14 residues. Germline V gene sequence: CDR1 SEHNR, CDR2 FQNEAQ (reference sequence). The ends were cut back, 5 bases at V and 0 bases at J, with 9 bases in the middle. The CDR3 spells CASSRDSSTDTQYF. CDR3 in DNA: TGTGCCAGCAGCCGTGACAGTAGCACAGATACGCAGTATTTT.

The table lists this clonotype with many counts. The chain employs TRBV5-1 and TRBJ2-3, with 7 bases that match TRBD1. The V gene's germline CDR1 is SGHRS and CDR2 YFSETQ. Trimming cost V 2 bases and J 2 bases; bases outside gene matches: 5. The length of the CDR3 is 15 residues. This CDR3 reads CASSFWDRPTDTQYF. CDR3 in DNA: TGCGCCAGCAGCTTTTGGGACAGACCCACAGATACGCAGTATTTT.

This clonotype was counted only a few times. The chain combines TRBV20-1 with TRBJ2-1, with TRBD2 matching 14 bases. The germline V gene has CDR1 DFQATT and CDR2 SNEGSKA (reference sequence). V shed 5 bases, J shed 7 bases, and the junction held 7 bases outside the gene matches. The CDR3 extends over 15 amino acids. CDR3 in amino acids: CSAPQGTSGGNEQFF. CDR3 in DNA: TGCAGTGCTCCGCAAGGGACTAGCGGGGGAAATGAGCAGTTCTTC.

V and J are TRBV28 and TRBJ1-3, with D possibly TRBD1 on 5 matching bases. CDR3 size: 12 residues. V gave up 5 bases and J gave up 4 bases, with 6 bases separating them. Germline V gives CDR1 MDHEN, CDR2 SYDVKM. CDR3 sequence reads: CASSQGGNTIYF. In nucleotides, the CDR3 is TGTGCCAGCAGTCAGGGAGGAAACACCATATATTTT.

This clonotype has a handful of counts. V and J are TRBV5-1 and TRBJ1-6; maybe TRBD1 (6 bases). Trimming cost V 0 bases and J 10 bases, with 17 bases left between them. The CDR3 runs to 16 residues. Germline CDR1 reads SGHRS; CDR2 reads YFSETQ. CDR3 nucleotide sequence: TGCGCCAGCAGCTTGGATATTCCTACCGGGGGCTCACCCCTCCACTTT. It is translated as CASSLDIPTGGSPLHF.

This clonotype has just a few counts. This rearrangement joins TRBV3-1 to TRBJ1-5; D not resolved. The V end was cut by 0 bases, the J end by 3 bases, with 9 bases between. Germline assignment: CDR1 LGHDT and CDR2 YNNKEL (reference sequence). The CDR3 is 15 residues long. The CDR3 DNA reads TGTGCCAGCAGCCAAGATGGGCGACACAATCAGCCCCAGCATTTT. It encodes CASSQDGRHNQPQHF.

This clonotype was counted at least ten times. This chain uses TRBV7-8 with TRBJ2-3; no firm D call. V lost 2 bases and J 5 bases, leaving 11 bases between the germline ends. Looked up from germline, CDR1 is SGHVS and CDR2 is FQNEAQ. The CDR3 consists of 14 residues. The CDR3 sequence is CASSLPVVEDTQYF. DNA of the CDR3: TGTGCCAGCAGCTTACCAGTCGTGGAAGATACGCAGTATTTT.

This clonotype was seen a few times. The chain joins TRBV15 to TRBJ2-1, with TRBD1 matching over 7 bases. The CDR3 covers 15 residues. V lost 5 bases to trimming and J lost 4 bases; unmatched junction nucleotides: 8. Per the germline V gene, CDR1 is LNHNV and CDR2 is YYDKDF (reference sequence). The CDR3 loop is CATSPDRVTYNEQFF. The CDR3 DNA follows: TGTGCCACCAGCCCCGACAGGGTAACGTACAATGAGCAGTTCTTC.